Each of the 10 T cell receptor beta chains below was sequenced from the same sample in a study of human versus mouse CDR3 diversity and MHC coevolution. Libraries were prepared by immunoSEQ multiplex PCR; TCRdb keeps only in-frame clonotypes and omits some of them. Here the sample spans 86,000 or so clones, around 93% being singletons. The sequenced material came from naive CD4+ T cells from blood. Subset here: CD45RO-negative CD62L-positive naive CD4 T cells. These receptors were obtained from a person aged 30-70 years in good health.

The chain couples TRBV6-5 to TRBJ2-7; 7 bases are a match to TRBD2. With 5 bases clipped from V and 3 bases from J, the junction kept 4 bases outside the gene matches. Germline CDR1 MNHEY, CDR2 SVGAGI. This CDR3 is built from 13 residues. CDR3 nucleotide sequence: TGTGCCAGCAGTCCCACTAGCGACTACGAGCAGTACTTC. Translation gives CASSPTSDYEQYF.

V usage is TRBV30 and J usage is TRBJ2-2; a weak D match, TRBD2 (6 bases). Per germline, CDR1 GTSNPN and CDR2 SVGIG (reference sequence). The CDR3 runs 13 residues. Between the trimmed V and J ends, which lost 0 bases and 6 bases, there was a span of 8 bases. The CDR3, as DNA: TGTGCCTGGAGTGTACGGGGGTCCGGGGAGCTGTTTTTT. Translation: CAWSVRGSGELFF.

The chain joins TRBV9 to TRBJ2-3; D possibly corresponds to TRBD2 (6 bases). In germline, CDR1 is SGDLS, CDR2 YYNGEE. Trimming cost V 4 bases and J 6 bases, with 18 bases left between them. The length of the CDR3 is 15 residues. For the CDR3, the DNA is TGTGCCAGCAGCATAGGGACTCCTCCGGGGGATACGCAGTATTTT. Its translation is CASSIGTPPGDTQYF.

CDR3 sequence reads: CASSIALTGGFWVEQFF. The CDR3 nucleotides are TGTGCCAGTAGTATAGCCTTGACAGGGGGCTTTTGGGTTGAGCAGTTCTTC. The chain has TRBV19 and TRBJ2-1, with TRBD1 identical over 10 bases. The trim removed 1 base at V and 9 bases at J, leaving 12 bases unmatched. CDR3 size: 17 residues. The V gene's germline CDR1 is LNHDA and CDR2 SQIVND (reference sequence).

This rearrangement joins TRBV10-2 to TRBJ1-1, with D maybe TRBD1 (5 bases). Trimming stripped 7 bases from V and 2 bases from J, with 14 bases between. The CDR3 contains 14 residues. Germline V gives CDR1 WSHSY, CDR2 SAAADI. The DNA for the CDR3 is TGCGCCAGCACTCCCGTCGGGGGAAACACTGAAGCTTTCTTT. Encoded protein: CASTPVGGNTEAFF.

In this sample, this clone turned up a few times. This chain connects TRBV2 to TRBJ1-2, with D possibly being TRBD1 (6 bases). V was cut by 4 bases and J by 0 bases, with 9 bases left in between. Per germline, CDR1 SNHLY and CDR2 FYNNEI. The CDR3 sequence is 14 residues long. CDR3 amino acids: CASSGAGANYGYTF. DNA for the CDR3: TGTGCCAGCAGTGGGGCAGGGGCTAACTATGGCTACACCTTC.

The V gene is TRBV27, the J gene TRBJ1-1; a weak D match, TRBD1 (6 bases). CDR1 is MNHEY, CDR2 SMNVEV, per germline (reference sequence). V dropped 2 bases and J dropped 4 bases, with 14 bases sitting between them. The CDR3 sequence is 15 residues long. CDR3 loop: CASSLPDRPGTEAFF. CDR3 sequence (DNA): TGTGCCAGCAGTTTACCGGACAGACCAGGCACTGAAGCTTTCTTT.

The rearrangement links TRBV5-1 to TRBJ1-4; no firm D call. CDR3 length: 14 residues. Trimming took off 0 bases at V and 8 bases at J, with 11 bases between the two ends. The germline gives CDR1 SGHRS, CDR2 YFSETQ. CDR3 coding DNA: TGCGCCAGCAGCTTGGCAGATGGGCGCGAAAAACTGTTTTTT. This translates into CASSLADGREKLFF.

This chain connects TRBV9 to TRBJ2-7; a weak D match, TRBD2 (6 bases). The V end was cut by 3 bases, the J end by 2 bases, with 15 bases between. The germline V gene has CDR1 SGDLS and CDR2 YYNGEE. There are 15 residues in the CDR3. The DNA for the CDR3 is TGTGCCAGCAGCGCCCGGGGGAGCGAAACCTACGAGCAGTACTTC. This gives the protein CASSARGSETYEQYF.

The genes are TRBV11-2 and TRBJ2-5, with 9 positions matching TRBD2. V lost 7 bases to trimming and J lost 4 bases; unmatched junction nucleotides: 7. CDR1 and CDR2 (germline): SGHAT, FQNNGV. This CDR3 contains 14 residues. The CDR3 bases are TGTGCCAGCACCGTAGCGGGGGTCAGAGAGACCCAGTACTTC. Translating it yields CASTVAGVRETQYF. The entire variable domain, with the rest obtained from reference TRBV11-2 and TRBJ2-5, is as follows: EAGVAQSPRYKIIEKRQSVAFWCNPISGHATLYWYQQILGQGPKLLIQFQNNGVVDDSQLPKDRFSAERLKGVDSTLKIQPAKLEDSAVYLCASTVAGVRETQYFGPGTRLLVL.